This T cell receptor (beta chain) comes out of a study of glioma-infiltrating T cells. This clonotype was recorded at least ten times. The antigen remains undetermined. V lost 1 base to trimming and J lost 9 bases, with 4 bases between them. Germline V gene data show CDR1 as MDHEN and CDR2 as SYDVKM. The CDR3 runs 11 residues. Study-level findings and limits: Tissue-blood divergence was below expectation in non-neoplastic patients, above in gliomas. Shared blood CDR3 signature motifs marked patients with low tissue-blood divergence.

Using RNA template, CDR3s of TCR alpha and beta were amplified with iRepertoire arm-PCR. TCRdb used MiXCR to reprocess the multiplex PCR reads, holding one entry per CDR3 protein. Of fewer than 500,000 distinct CDR3 sequences in the sample, roughly 41% are singletons; the top ten hold around 12%. The TCR was taken from a human donor with low-grade glioma or glioblastoma, undergoing nonglioma brain surgery, or in good health (not recorded which). This chain joins TRBV28 and TRBJ1-5, with D unresolved. The sequenced sample was glioma tissue, nonneoplastic brain tissue, or PBMCs (not recorded which). The CDR3 DNA follows: TGTGCCAGCAGTTTATACGGGCCCCAGCATTTT. Protein: CASSLYGPQHF.